This record covers a single T cell receptor beta chain. Its target is not known. These data come from a study of T cell repertoires in cytomegalovirus infection. At the level of the study: CMV infection and matching HLA type were both indicated by public TCR beta signatures.

The study, taken as a whole, reports: In two of eight donors, the top clonotype was HLA-C-restricted CMV-specific. Cumulative public TCR beta family frequency identified carriers of CMV plus the relevant HLA.

MiXCR, applied by TCRdb to the reads, yields one record per CDR3 protein. Of some 500,000 distinct CDR3 sequences in the sample, around a third were seen once. Germline CDR1 reads ENHRY; CDR2 reads SYGVKD. J was trimmed by 5 bases and V by 2 bases; bases with no gene match: 7. The CDR3 runs to 16 residues. The V call is TRBV10-3, the J call TRBJ1-1; 11 bases map to TRBD1. The sample here was cultured PBMCs, taken from culture after CMV antigen stimulation. This TCR was recovered from a human donor in good health (CMV status not recorded). Some clones in this sample may be carry-over from other donors' samples. CDR3 in amino acids: CAISEGGTGGLTEAFF. The CDR3 DNA is TGTGCCATCAGTGAGGGGGGGACAGGGGGGCTGACTGAAGCTTTCTTT.